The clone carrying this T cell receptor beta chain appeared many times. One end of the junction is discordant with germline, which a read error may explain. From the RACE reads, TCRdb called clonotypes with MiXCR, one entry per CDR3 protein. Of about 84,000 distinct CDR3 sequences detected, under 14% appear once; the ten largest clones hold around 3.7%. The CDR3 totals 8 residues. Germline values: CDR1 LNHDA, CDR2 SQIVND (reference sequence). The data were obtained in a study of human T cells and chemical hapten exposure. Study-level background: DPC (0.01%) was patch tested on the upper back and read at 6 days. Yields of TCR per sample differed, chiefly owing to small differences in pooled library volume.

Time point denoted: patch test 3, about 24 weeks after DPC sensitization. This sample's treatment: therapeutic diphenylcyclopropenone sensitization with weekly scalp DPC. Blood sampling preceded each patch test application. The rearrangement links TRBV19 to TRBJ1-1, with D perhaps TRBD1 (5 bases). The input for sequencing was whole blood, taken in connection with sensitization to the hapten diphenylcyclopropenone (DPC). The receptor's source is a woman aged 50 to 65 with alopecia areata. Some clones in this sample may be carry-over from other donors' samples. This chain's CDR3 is CASPPGTF. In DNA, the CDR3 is TGTGCCAGTCCACCCGGGACCTTT. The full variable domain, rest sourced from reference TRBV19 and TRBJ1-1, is DGGITQSPKYLFRKEGQNVTLSCEQNLNHDAMYWYRQDPGQGLRLIYYSQIVNDFQKGDIAEGYSVSREKKESFPLTVTSAQKNPTAFYLCASPPGTFGQGTRLTVV.